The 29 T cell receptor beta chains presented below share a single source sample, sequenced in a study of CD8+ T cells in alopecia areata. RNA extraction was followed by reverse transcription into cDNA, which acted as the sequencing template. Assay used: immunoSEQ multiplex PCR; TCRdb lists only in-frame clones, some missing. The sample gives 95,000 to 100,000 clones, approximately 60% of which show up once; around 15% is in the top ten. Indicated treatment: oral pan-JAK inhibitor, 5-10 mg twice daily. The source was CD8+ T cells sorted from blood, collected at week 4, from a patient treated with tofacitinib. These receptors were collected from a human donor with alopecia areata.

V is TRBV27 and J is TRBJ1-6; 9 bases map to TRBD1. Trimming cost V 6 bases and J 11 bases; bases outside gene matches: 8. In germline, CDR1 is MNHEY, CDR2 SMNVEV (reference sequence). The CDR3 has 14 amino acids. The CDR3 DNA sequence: TGTGCCAGCAGCTTGACAGGGGGAGGGACACCCCTCCACTTT. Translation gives CASSLTGGGTPLHF.

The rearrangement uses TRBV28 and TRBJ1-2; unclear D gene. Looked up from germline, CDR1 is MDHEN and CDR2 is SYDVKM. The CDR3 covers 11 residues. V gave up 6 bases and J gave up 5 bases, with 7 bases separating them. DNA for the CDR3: TGTGCCAGCAGCCGGACGTATGGCTACACCTTC. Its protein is CASSRTYGYTF.

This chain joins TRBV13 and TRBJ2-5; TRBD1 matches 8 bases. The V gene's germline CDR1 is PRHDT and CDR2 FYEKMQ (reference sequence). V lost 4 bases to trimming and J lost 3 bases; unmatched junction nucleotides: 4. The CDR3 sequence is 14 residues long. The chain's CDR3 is CASSSDRGEETQYF. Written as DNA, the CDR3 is TGTGCCAGCAGCTCTGACAGGGGAGAAGAGACCCAGTACTTC.

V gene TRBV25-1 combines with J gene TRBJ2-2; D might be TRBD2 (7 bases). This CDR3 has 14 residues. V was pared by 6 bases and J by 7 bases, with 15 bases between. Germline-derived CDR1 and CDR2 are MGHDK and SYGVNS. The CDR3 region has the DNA TGTGCCAGCAGGGGCGGGGGCGATGGCGGGGAGCTGTTTTTT. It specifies CASRGGGDGGELFF.

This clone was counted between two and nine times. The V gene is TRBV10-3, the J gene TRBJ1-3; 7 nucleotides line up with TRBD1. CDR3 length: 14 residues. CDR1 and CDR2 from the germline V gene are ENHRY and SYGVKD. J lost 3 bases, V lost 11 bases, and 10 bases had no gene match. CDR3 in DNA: TGTGCCGGACGAGGGGGCGGAGGTGGAAACACCATATATTTT. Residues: CAGRGGGGGNTIYF.

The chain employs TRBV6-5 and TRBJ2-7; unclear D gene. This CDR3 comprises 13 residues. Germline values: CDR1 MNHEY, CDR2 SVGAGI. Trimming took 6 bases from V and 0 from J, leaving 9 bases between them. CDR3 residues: CASRDGNSYEQYF. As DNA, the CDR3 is TGTGCCAGCAGGGACGGTAACTCCTACGAGCAGTACTTC.

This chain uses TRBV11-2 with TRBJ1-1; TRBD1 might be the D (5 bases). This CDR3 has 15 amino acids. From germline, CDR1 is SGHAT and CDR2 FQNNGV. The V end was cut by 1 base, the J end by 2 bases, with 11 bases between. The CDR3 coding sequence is TGTGCCAGCAGCTTAGGGGGGAACCCAAACACTGAAGCTTTCTTT. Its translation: CASSLGGNPNTEAFF.

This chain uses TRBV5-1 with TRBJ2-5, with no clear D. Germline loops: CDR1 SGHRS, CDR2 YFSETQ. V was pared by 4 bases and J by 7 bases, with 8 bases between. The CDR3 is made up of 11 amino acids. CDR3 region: CASSAVGTQYF. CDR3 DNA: TGCGCCAGCAGCGCAGTCGGGACCCAGTACTTC.

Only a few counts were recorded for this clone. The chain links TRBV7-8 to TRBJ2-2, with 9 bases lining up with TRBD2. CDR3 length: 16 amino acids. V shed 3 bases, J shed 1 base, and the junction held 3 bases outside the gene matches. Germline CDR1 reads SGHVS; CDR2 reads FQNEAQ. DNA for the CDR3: TGTGCCAGCAGCTTCCCTAGCGGGGTGAACACCGGGGAGCTGTTTTTT. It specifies CASSFPSGVNTGELFF. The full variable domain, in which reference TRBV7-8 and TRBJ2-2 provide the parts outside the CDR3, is GAGVSQSPRYKVAKRGQDVALRCDPISGHVSLFWYQQALGQGPEFLTYFQNEAQLDKSGLPSDRFFAERPEGSVSTLKIQRTQQEDSAVYLCASSFPSGVNTGELFFGEGSRLTVL.

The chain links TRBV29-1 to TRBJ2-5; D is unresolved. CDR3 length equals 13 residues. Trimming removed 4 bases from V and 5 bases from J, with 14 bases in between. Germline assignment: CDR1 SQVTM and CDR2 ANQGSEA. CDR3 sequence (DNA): TGCAGCGTTGCTAGGATGGGTCAGGAGACCCAGTACTTC. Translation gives CSVARMGQETQYF.

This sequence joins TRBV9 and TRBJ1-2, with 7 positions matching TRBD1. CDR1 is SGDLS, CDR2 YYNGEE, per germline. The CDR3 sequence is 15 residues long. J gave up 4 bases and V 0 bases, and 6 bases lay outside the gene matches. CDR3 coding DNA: TGTGCCAGCAGCGTAGGACAGGGCTCTGGCTATGGCTACACCTTC. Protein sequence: CASSVGQGSGYGYTF.

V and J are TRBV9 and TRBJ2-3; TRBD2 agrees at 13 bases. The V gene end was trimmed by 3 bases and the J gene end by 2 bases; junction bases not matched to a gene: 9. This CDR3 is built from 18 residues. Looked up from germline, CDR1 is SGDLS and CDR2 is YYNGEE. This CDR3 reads CASSGTSGGADYTDTQYF. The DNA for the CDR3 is TGTGCCAGCAGCGGCACTAGCGGGGGGGCCGATTACACAGATACGCAGTATTTT. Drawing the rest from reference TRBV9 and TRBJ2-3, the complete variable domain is DSGVTQTPKHLITATGQRVTLRCSPRSGDLSVYWYQQSLDQGLQFLIQYYNGEERAKGNILERFSAQQFPDLHSELNLSSLELGDSALYFCASSGTSGGADYTDTQYFGPGTRLTVL.

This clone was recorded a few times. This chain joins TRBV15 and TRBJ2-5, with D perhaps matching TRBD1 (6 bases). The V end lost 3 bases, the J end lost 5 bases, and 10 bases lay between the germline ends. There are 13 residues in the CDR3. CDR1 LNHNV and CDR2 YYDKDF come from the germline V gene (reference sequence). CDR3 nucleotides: TGTGCCACCAGCAGTGGGACAATCGAGACCCAGTACTTC. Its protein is CATSSGTIETQYF.

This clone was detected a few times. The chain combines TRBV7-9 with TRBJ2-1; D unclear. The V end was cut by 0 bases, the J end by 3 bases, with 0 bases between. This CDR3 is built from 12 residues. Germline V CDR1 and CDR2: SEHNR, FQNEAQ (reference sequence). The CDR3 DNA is TGTGCCAGCAGCTTAGCCTACAATGAGCAGTTCTTC. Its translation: CASSLAYNEQFF.

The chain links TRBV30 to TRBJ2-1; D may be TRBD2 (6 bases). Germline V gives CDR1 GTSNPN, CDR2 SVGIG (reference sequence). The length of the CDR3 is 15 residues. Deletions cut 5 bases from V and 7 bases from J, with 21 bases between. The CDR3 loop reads CAWQWDSNPANEQFF. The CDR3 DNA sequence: TGTGCCTGGCAATGGGACTCCAATCCGGCTAATGAGCAGTTCTTC.

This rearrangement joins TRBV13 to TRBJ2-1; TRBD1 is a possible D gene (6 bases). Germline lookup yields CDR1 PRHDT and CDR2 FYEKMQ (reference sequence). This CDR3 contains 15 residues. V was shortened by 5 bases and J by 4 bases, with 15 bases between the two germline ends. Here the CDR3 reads CASSKQGPVYNEQFF. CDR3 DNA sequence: TGTGCCAGCAGCAAACAGGGACCGGTTTACAATGAGCAGTTCTTC.

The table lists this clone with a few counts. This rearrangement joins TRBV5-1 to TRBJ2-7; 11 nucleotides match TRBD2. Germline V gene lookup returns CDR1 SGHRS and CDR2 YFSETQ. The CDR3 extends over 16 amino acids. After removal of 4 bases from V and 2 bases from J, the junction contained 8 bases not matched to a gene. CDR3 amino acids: CASSAEASGGTYEQYF. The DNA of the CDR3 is TGCGCCAGCAGCGCGGAAGCTAGCGGGGGGACCTACGAGCAGTACTTC. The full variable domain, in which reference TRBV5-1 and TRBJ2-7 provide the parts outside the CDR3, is KAGVTQTPRYLIKTRGQQVTLSCSPISGHRSVSWYQQTPGQGLQFLFEYFSETQRNKGNFPGRFSGRQFSNSRSEMNVSTLELGDSALYLCASSAEASGGTYEQYFGPGTRLTVT.

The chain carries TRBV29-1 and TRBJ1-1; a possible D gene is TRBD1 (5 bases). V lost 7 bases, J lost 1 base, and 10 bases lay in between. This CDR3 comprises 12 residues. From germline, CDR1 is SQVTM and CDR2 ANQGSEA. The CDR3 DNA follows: TGCAGCGCCAAAACAGGGAACACTGAAGCTTTCTTT. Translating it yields CSAKTGNTEAFF.

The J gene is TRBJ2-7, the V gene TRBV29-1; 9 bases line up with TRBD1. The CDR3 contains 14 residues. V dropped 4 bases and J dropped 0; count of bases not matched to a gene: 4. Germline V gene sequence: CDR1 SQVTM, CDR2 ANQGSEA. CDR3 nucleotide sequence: TGCAGCGTTGCTAGGACAGGGGACTCCTACGAGCAGTACTTC. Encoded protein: CSVARTGDSYEQYF.

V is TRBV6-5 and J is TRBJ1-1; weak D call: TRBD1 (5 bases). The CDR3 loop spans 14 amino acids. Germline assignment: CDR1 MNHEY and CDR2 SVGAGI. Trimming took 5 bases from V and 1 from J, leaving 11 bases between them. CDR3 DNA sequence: TGTGCCAGCAGTGCAGGGATCCAGAACACTGAAGCTTTCTTT. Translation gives CASSAGIQNTEAFF.

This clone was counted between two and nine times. The CDR3 bases are TGCGCCAGCAGCTCCTGGATCTCGGACACGGTTGGCTACACCTTC. This codes for CASSSWISDTVGYTF. The chain couples TRBV5-1 to TRBJ1-2; maybe TRBD1 (5 bases). This CDR3 region has 15 residues. V was trimmed by 3 bases and J by 7 bases, leaving 19 bases between them. Looked up from germline, CDR1 is SGHRS and CDR2 is YFSETQ.

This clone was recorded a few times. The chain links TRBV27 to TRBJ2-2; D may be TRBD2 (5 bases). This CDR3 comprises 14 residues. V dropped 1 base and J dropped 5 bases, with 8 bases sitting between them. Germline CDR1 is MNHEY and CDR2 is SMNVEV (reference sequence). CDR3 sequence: CASSLWGVTGELFF. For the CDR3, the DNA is TGTGCCAGCAGTTTATGGGGAGTGACCGGGGAGCTGTTTTTT.

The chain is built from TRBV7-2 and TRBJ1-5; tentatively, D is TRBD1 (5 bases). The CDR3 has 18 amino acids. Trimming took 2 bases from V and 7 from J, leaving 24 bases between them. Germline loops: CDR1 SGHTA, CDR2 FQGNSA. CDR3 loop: CASSLKPLGAGGGQPQHF. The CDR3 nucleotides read TGTGCCAGCAGCTTAAAACCCCTCGGGGCGGGCGGAGGACAGCCCCAGCATTTT.

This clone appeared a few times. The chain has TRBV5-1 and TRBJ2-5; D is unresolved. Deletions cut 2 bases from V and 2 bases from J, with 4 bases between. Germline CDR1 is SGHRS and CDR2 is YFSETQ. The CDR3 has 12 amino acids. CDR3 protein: CASSFPQETQYF. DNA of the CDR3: TGCGCCAGCAGCTTCCCACAAGAGACCCAGTACTTC.

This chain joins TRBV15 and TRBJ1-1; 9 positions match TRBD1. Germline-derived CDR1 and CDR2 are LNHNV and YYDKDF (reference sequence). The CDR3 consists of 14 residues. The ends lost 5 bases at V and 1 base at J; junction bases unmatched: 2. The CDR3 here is CATSSTGGNTEAFF. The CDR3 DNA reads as TGTGCCACCAGCTCGACAGGGGGGAACACTGAAGCTTTCTTT.

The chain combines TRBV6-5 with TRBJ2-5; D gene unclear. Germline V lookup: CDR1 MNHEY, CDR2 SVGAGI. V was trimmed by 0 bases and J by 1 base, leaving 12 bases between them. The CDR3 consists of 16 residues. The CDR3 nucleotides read TGTGCCAGCAGTTACTCCAGGCCGACAAGCCAAGAGACCCAGTACTTC. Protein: CASSYSRPTSQETQYF.

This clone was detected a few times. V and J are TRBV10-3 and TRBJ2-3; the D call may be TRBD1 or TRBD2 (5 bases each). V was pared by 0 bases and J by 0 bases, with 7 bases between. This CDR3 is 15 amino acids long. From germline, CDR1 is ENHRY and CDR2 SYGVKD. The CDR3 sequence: CAISESGGSTDTQYF. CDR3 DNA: TGTGCCATCAGTGAGTCTGGGGGAAGCACAGATACGCAGTATTTT.

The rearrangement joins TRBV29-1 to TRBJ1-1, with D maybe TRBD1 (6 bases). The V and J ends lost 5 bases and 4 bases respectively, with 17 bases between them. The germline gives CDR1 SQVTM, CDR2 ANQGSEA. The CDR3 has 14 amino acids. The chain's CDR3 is CSVFPGRGGTEAFF. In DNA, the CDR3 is TGCAGCGTTTTTCCGGGTCGAGGGGGCACTGAAGCTTTCTTT.

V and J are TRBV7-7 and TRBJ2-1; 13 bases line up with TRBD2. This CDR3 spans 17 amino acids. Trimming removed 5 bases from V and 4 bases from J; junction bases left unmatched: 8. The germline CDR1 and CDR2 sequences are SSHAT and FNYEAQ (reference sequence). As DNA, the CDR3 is TGTGCCAGCAGCCCAAGACTAGCGGGAGGCCGATACAATGAGCAGTTCTTC. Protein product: CASSPRLAGGRYNEQFF.